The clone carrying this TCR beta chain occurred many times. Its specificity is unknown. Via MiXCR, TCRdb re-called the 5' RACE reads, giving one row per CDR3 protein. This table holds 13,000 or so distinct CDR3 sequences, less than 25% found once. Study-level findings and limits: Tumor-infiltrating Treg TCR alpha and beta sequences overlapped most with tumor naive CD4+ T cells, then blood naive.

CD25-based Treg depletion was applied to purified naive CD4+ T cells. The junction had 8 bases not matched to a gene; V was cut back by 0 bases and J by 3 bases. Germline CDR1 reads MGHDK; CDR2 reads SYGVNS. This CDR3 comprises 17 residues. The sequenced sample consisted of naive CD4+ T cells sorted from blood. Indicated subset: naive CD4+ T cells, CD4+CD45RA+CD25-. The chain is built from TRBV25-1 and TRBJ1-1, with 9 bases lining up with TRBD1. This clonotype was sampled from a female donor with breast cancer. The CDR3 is CASSEYGNRGRDTEAFF. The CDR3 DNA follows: TGTGCCAGCAGTGAATATGGGAACAGGGGGCGGGACACTGAAGCTTTCTTT. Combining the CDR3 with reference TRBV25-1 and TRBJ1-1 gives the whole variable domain EADIYQTPRYLVIGTGKKITLECSQTMGHDKMYWYQQDPGMELHLIHYSYGVNSTEKGDLSSESTVSRIRTEHFPLTLESARPSHTSQYLCASSEYGNRGRDTEAFFGQGTRLTVV.